The rows below give T cell receptor beta chains drawn from one sample of a study of shared clonotypes between healthy human individuals. Profiling relied on immunoSEQ multiplex PCR, and the TCRdb table lists in-frame clones only, not all of them. The sample shows 950,000 to 1,200,000 clones, approximately 80% of them seen only once. The material sequenced was memory CD4+ T cells from PBMCs. All receptors come from a man aged 18 to 30 in good health. Some clones in this sample may be carry-over from other donors' samples. Each CDR3 is given with its conserved first and last residue. A D gene is named only where the DNA matches it firmly. Rows may omit the clone size; those that give it use once, few, many or a size class.

CDR3 DNA,CDR3 protein,clone size,D gene,V gene,J gene
TGTGCCAGCAGTTACTCTGGCAGGGGCAATCAGCCCCAGCATTTT,CASSYSGRGNQPQHF,NA,NA,TRBV6-6,TRBJ1-5
TGTGCCAGCAGCTTTCCGACAGGGACCTTAGGGGAGCTGTTTTTT,CASSFPTGTLGELFF,NA,TRBD1,TRBV11-2,TRBJ2-2
TGTGCCAGCATTGACTCTCATAGGGATGGCTACACCTTC,CASIDSHRDGYTF,NA,NA,TRBV28,TRBJ1-2
TGCAGCGTTGAAGGGGGCAAAGGAGGCTACACCTTC,CSVEGGKGGYTF,NA,NA,TRBV29-1,TRBJ1-2
TGTGCCAGCAGTTTATCCAGCACTGAAGCTTTCTTT,CASSLSSTEAFF,NA,NA,TRBV28,TRBJ1-1
TGTGCCAGCAGCTTTTGGTCTGGGCCCAGCTCCTACGAGCAGTACTTC,CASSFWSGPSSYEQYF,once,NA,TRBV7-9,TRBJ2-7
TGTGCCAGCAGGACAGGGACCCCGGCCAACATTCAGTACTTC,CASRTGTPANIQYF,NA,TRBD1,TRBV2,TRBJ2-4
TGTGCCAGCAGTTTGTGGGGCGAAGGCAATCAGCCCCAGCATTTT,CASSLWGEGNQPQHF,NA,NA,TRBV27,TRBJ1-5
TGTGCCAGCAGTGCCCGGGGGGGGCCTAACGACGAGCAGTACTTC,CASSARGGPNDEQYF,many,TRBD2,TRBV6-1,TRBJ2-7
TGTGCCAGCAGCGGGGGGACAGCCTATGGCTACACCTTC,CASSGGTAYGYTF,NA,TRBD1,TRBV25-1,TRBJ1-2
TGCGCCAGCAGCCCGGGGACCCTCACTGAAGCTTTCTTT,CASSPGTLTEAFF,NA,NA,TRBV4-3,TRBJ1-1
TGTGCCAGTAGTAAAGGGGGCACAGATACGCAGTATTTT,CASSKGGTDTQYF,few,NA,TRBV19,TRBJ2-3
TGTGCCAGCAGCCAAATGGCAGGGGTAGCCAAAAACATTCAGTACTTC,CASSQMAGVAKNIQYF,NA,NA,TRBV14,TRBJ2-4
TGTGCCAGCAGTTTACGGTACACCGGGGAGCTGTTTTTT,CASSLRYTGELFF,NA,NA,TRBV27,TRBJ2-2
TGTGCCAGCAGGCTCCCCGGGGGCAGCTATGGCTACACCTTC,CASRLPGGSYGYTF,NA,NA,TRBV28,TRBJ1-2
TGTGCCAGCTCGCGGACTAGCGGGAAAGATACGCAGTATTTT,CASSRTSGKDTQYF,once,TRBD2,TRBV18,TRBJ2-3
TGCGCCAGCAGCTTGCAACCAGCGGGAGGGTTGAACACCGGGGAGCTGTTTTTT,CASSLQPAGGLNTGELFF,NA,TRBD2,TRBV5-1,TRBJ2-2
TGTGCCAGCAGCGCCCACGGAGTCCGGGACTCCTACGAGCAGTACTTC,CASSAHGVRDSYEQYF,NA,NA,TRBV9,TRBJ2-7
TGCGCCAGCAGCCGGACAGGGGGCACTTACAATGAGCAGTTCTTC,CASSRTGGTYNEQFF,NA,TRBD1,TRBV4-1,TRBJ2-1
TGCAGTGTAAGACAGAGCAATCAGCCCCAGCATTTT,CSVRQSNQPQHF,NA,NA,TRBV29-1,TRBJ1-5
TGTGCCAGCAGTTTAGAGGCTAGCGGAGCCTACGAGCAGTACTTC,CASSLEASGAYEQYF,few,TRBD2,TRBV28,TRBJ2-7
TGTGCCAGCAGTCCGGGAGCCGAGACCTACGAGCAGTACTTC,CASSPGAETYEQYF,once,NA,TRBV4-2,TRBJ2-7
TGTGCCAGCAGCTTATGGGGACAGGGGGCGAGTACGGGTGGCTACACCTTC,CASSLWGQGASTGGYTF,NA,TRBD1,TRBV7-2,TRBJ1-2